The T cell receptor (beta chain) under discussion was sequenced for a study of cytomegalovirus exposure and HLA in healthy donors. Looking at the study overall: Among the approximately 400 genotyped donors, more than 70% were placed in the Caucasian-associated ancestry cluster.

This CDR3 has 16 residues. Germline V CDR1 and CDR2: MNHNY, SVGAGI (reference sequence). The junction had 14 bases not matched to a gene; V was cut back by 8 bases and J by 5 bases. It was with 60 Vbeta and 13 Jbeta primers that the PCR ran. In the authors' methods: As a later analysis found, there were 70 million to 100 million unique TCR beta chains, of which around 9.9 million were shared. TCRdb keeps only in-frame clones here, not all; method: immunoSEQ multiplex PCR. That table furnishes V, J and clone size, whereas the DNA furnished D and trimming. The table has around 67,000 clones, 65% to 70% seen once. This clone was counted between two and nine times. Healthy donors of bone marrow made up the group.

Specimen: PBMCs. The clonotype comes from a woman aged 25 to 39 in good health and CMV-seronegative. The chain uses TRBV6-6 and TRBJ2-5, with TRBD2 matching over 10 bases. The CDR3 region has the DNA TGTGCCAGCGGCGAAATACTAGCGGGGCTTCGGGAGACCCAGTACTTC. Protein product: CASGEILAGLRETQYF.